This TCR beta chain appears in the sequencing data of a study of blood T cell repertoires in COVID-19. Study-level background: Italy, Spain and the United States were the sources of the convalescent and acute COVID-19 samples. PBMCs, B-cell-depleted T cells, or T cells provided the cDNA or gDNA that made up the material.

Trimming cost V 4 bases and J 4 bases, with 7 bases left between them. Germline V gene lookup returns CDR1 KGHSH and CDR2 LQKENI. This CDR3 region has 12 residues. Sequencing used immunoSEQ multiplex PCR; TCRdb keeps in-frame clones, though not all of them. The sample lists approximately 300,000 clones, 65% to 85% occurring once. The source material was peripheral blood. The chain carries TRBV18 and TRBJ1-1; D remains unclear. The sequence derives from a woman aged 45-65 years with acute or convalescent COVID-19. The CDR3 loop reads CASSQRVTEAFF. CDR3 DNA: TGTGCCAGCTCACAGAGGGTCACTGAAGCTTTCTTT. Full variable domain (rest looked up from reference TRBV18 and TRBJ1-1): NAGVMQNPRHLVRRRGQEARLRCSPMKGHSHVYWYRQLPEEGLKFMVYLQKENIIDESGMPKERFSAEFPKEGPSILRIQQVVRGDSAAYFCASSQRVTEAFFGQGTRLTVV.